This T cell receptor beta chain came from a study of T-cell reconstitution after alpha-beta-depleted transplantation in children. This CDR3 has 13 residues. Trimming took 2 bases from V and 4 from J, leaving 8 bases between them. From germline, CDR1 is SNHLY and CDR2 FYNNEI. This clonotype occurred many times. The TCRbeta library was prepared with unique molecular identifiers. TCRdb reprocessed the PCR reads via MiXCR and lists one record per CDR3 protein. There are approximately 93,000 distinct CDR3 sequences in the sample; 8% to 9% occur only once, and more than 6.5% lies in the top ten. The TCR was taken from a human donor who donated a stem cell graft to a child with congenital amegakaryocytic thrombocytopenia. The rearrangement uses TRBV2 and TRBJ1-2; D remains ambiguous. The material was PBMCs from the stem cell graft donor, obtained from the stem cell graft. Here the CDR3 DNA reads TGTGCCAGCAGTGAACGTCAGGTCTATGGCTACACCTTC. Encoded protein: CASSERQVYGYTF.